This T cell receptor (beta chain) was identified in a study of blood T cell repertoires in COVID-19. Study overall: Some COVID-19 samples were acute and others convalescent; all came from the United States, Italy and Spain. PBMCs, B-cell-depleted T cells, or T cells provided the cDNA or gDNA that made up the material.

Germline V CDR1 and CDR2: SGHDT, YYEEEE. The ends lost 4 bases at V and 6 bases at J; junction bases unmatched: 7. The CDR3 is 14 residues long. In the authors' workflow: It was from reference gene primer amplification that nucleated cell counts were estimated. Repertoires were generated with immunoSEQ multiplex PCR, while TCRdb's copy carries only in-frame clones and drops some. That table is the source of V, J and clone size, and D and trimming were worked out from the DNA. The sample has 150,000 to 200,000 clones; around 85% are singletons. The sample taken for sequencing was peripheral blood. The receptor was derived from a man in his fifties or sixties with acute or convalescent COVID-19. The chain employs TRBV5-6 and TRBJ2-4; TRBD2 aligns across 7 bases. The CDR3 region has the DNA TGTGCCAGCAGCCCATCATGGGGGGGAAACATTCAGTACTTC. Residues: CASSPSWGGNIQYF. The full variable domain, rest sourced from reference TRBV5-6 and TRBJ2-4, is DAGVTQSPTHLIKTRGQQVTLRCSPKSGHDTVSWYQQALGQGPQFIFQYYEEEERQRGNFPDRFSGHQFPNYSSELNVNALLLGDSALYLCASSPSWGGNIQYFGAGTRLSVL.